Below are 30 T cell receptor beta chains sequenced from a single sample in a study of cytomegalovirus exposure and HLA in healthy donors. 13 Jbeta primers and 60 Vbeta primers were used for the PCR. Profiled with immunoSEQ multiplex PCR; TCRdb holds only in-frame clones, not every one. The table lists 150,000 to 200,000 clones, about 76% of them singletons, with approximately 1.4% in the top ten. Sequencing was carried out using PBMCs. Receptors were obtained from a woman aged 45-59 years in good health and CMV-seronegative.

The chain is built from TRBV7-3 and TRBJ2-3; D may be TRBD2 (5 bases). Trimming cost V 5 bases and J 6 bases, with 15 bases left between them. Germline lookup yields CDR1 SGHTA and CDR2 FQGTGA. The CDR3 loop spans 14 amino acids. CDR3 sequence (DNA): TGTGCCAGCAGCCTCGACCGGACTGCGGATACGCAGTATTTT. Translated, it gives CASSLDRTADTQYF.

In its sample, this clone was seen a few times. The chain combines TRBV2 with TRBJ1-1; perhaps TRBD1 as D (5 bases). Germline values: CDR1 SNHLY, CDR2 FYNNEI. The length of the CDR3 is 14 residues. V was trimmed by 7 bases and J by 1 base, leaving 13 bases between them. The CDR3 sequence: CASTFGRENTEAFF. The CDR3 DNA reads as TGTGCCAGCACATTCGGCAGGGAGAACACTGAAGCTTTCTTT. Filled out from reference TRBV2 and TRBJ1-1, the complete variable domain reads EPEVTQTPSHQVTQMGQEVILRCVPISNHLYFYWYRQILGQKVEFLVSFYNNEISEKSEIFDDQFSVERPDGSNFTLKIRSTKLEDSAMYFCASTFGRENTEAFFGQGTRLTVV.

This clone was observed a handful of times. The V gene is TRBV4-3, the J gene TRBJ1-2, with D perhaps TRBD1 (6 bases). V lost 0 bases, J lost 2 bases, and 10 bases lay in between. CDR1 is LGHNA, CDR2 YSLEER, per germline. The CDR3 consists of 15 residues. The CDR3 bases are TGCGCCAGCAGCCAAGATTGGGGGCAGAACTATGGCTACACCTTC. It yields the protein CASSQDWGQNYGYTF.

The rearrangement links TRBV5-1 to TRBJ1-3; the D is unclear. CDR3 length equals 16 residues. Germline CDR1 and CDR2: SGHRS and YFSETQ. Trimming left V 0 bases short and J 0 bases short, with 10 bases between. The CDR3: CASSLGTVLSGNTIYF. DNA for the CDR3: TGCGCCAGCAGCTTGGGTACGGTCCTCTCTGGAAACACCATATATTTT.

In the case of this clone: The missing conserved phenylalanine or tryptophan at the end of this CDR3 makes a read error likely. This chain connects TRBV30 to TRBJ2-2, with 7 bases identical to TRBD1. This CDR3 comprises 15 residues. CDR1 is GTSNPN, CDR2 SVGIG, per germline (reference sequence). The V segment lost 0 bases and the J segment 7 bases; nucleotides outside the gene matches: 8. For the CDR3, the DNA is TGTGCCTGGAGTGTACGGGACAGCCTCATCGGGGAGCTGTTTCTT. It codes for CAWSVRDSLIGELFL.

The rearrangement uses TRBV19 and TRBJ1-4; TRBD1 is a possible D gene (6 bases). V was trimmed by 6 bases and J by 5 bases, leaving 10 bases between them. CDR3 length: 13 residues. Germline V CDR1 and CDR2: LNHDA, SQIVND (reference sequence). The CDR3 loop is CASRGTPNEKLFF. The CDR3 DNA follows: TGTGCCAGTAGGGGGACACCAAATGAAAAACTGTTTTTT.

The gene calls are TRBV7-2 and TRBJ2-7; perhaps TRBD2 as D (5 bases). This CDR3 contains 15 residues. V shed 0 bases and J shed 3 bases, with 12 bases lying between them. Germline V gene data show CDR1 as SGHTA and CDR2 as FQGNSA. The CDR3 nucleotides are TGTGCCAGCAGCTTAGCAGCGGACTTCGTCTACGAGCAGTACTTC. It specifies CASSLAADFVYEQYF.

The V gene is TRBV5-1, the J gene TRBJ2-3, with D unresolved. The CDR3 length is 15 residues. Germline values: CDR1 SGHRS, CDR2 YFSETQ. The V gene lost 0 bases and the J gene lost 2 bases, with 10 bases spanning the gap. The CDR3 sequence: CASSLVGSSTDTQYF. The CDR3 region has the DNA TGCGCCAGCAGCTTGGTCGGGTCATCCACAGATACGCAGTATTTT.

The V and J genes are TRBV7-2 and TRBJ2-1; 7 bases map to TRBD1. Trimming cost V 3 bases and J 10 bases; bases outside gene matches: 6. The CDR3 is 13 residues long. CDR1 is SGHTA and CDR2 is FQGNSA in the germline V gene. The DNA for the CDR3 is TGTGCCAGCAGCTTTGACAGGGTAAAAGAGCAGTTCTTC. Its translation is CASSFDRVKEQFF.

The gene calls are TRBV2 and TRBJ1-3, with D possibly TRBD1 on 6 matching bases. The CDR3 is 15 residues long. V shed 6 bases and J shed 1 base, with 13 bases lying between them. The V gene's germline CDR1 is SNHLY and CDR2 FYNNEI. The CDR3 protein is CASRDSNLSGNTIYF. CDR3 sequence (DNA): TGTGCCAGCAGGGACAGTAATCTTTCTGGAAACACCATATATTTT.

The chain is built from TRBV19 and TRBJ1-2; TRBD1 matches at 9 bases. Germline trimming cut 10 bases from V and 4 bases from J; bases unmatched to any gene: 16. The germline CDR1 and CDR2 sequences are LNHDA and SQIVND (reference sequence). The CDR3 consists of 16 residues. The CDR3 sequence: CATLSEGQGLPYGYTF. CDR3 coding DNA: TGTGCCACCCTATCGGAGGGACAGGGTTTACCCTATGGCTACACCTTC.

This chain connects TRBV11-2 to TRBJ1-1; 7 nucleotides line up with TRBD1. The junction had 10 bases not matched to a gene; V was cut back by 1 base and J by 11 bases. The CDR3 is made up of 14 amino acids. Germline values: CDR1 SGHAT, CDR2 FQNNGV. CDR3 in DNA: TGTGCCAGCAGCTTAGGTGGCTGGAGGGGGCGGGCTTTCTTT. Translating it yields CASSLGGWRGRAFF.

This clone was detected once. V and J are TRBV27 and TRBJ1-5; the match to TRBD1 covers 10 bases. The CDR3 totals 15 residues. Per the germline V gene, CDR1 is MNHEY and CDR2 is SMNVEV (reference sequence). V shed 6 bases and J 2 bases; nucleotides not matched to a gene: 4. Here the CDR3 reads CASSPGTGGNQPQHF. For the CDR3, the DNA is TGTGCCAGCAGCCCTGGGACAGGGGGCAATCAGCCCCAGCATTTT.

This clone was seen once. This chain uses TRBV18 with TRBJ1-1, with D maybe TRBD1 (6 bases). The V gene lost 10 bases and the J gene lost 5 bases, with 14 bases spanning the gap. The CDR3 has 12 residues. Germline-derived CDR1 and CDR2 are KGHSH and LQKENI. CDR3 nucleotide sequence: TGTGCCACGGAACAGGGTGCGACTGAAGCTTTCTTT. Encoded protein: CATEQGATEAFF.

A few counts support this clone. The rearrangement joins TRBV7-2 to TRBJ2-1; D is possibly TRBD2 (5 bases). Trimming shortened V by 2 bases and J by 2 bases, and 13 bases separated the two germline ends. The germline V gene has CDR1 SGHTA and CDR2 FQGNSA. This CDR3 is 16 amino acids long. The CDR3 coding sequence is TGTGCCAGCAGCTTAATAGGCGGACTCCCCTACAATGAGCAGTTCTTC. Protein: CASSLIGGLPYNEQFF.

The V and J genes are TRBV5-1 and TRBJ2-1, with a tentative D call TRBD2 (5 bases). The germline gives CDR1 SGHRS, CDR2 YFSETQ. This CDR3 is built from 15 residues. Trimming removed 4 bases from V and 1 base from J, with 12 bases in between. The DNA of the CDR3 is TGCGCCAGCAGCCCGGACGGAGGATCCTACAATGAGCAGTTCTTC. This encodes CASSPDGGSYNEQFF.

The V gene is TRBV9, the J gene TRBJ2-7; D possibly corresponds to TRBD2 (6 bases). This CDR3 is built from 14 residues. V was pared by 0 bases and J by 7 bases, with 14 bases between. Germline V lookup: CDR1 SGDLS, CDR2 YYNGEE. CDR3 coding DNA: TGTGCCAGCAGCGTAGGGCTAGCGCCGGGGGAGCAGTACTTC. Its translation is CASSVGLAPGEQYF.

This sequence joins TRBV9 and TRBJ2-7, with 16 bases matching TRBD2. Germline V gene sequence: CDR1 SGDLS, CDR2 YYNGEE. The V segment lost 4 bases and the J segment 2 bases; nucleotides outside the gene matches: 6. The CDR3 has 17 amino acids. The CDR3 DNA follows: TGTGCCAGCAGCCCGTCGGGACTAGCGGGAGGGCCCTACGAGCAGTACTTC. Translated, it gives CASSPSGLAGGPYEQYF. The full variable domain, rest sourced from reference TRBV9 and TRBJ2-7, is DSGVTQTPKHLITATGQRVTLRCSPRSGDLSVYWYQQSLDQGLQFLIQYYNGEERAKGNILERFSAQQFPDLHSELNLSSLELGDSALYFCASSPSGLAGGPYEQYFGPGTRLTVT.

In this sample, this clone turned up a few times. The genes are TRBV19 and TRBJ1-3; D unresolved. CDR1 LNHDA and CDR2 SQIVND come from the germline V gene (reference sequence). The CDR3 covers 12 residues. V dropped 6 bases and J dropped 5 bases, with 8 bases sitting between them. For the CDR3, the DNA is TGTGCCAGTAGGGCAGACAGAAACACCATATATTTT. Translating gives CASRADRNTIYF.

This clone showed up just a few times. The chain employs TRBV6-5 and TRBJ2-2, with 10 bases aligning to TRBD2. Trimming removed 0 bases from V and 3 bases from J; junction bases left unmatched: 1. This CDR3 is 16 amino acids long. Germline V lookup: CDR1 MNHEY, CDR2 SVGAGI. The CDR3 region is CASSYSSGRDTGELFF. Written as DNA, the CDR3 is TGTGCCAGCAGTTACTCCAGCGGGAGGGACACCGGGGAGCTGTTTTTT.

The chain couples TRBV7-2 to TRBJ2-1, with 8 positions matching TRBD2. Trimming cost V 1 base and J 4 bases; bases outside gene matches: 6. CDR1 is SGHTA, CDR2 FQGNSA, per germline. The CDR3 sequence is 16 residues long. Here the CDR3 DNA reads TGTGCCAGCAGCTTAGGTTCAGCGGGAGTATACAATGAGCAGTTCTTC. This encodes CASSLGSAGVYNEQFF.

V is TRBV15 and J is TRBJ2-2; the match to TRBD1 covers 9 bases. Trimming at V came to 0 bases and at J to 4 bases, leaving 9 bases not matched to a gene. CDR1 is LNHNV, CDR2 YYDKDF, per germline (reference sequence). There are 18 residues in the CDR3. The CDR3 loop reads CATSRDPPGTGFTGELFF. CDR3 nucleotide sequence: TGTGCCACCAGCAGAGATCCCCCAGGGACAGGGTTCACCGGGGAGCTGTTTTTT.

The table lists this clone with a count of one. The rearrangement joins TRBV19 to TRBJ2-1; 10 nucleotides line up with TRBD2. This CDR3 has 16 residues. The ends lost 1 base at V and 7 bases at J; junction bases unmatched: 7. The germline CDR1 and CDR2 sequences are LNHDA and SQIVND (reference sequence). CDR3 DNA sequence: TGTGCCAGTAGTATAGTGTTGAGCGGGAGGGCTAATGAGCAGTTCTTC. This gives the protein CASSIVLSGRANEQFF.

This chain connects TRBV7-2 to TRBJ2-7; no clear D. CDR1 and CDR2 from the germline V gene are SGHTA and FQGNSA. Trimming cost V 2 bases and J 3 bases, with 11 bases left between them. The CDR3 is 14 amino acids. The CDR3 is CASSLPPTVYEQYF. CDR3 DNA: TGTGCCAGCAGCTTACCCCCAACGGTCTACGAGCAGTACTTC.

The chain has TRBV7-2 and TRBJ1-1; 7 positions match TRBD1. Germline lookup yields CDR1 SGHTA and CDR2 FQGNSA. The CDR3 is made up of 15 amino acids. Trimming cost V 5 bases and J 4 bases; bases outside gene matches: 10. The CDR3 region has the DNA TGTGCCAGCAGCCCCGCGACAGGGTGGGGCACTGAAGCTTTCTTT. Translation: CASSPATGWGTEAFF.

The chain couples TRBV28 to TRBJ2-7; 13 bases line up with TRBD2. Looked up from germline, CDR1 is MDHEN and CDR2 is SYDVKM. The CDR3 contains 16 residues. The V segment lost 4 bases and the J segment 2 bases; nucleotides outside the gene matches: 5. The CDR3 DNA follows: TGTGCCAGCAGTTCCCCCGGGACTAGCGGGACCTACGAGCAGTACTTC. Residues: CASSSPGTSGTYEQYF. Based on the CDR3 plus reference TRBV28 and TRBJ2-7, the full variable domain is DVKVTQSSRYLVKRTGEKVFLECVQDMDHENMFWYRQDPGLGLRLIYFSYDVKMKEKGDIPEGYSVSREKKERFSLILESASTNQTSMYLCASSSPGTSGTYEQYFGPGTRLTVT.

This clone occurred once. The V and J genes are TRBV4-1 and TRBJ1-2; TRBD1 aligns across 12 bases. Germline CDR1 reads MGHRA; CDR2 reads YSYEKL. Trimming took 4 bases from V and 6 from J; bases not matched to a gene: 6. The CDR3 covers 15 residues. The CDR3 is CASSPRDRGRDGYTF. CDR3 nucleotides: TGCGCCAGCAGCCCAAGGGACAGGGGGCGGGATGGCTACACCTTC.

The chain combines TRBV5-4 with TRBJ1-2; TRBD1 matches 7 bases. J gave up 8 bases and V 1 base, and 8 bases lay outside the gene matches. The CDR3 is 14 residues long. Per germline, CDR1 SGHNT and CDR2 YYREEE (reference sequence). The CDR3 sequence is CASSLRGPTVGYTF. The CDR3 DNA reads TGTGCCAGCAGCTTGAGGGGGCCAACAGTGGGCTACACCTTC.

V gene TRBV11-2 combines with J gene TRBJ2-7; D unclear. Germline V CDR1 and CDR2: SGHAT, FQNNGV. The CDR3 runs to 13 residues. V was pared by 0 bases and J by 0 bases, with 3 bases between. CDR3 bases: TGTGCCAGCAGCTTAGAAGCCTCCTACGAGCAGTACTTC. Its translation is CASSLEASYEQYF.

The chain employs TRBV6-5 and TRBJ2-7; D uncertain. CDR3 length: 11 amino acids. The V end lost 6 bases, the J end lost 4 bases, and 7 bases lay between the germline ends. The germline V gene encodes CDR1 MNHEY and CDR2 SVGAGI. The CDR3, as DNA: TGTGCCAGCAGGGGCTGGTACGAGCAGTACTTC. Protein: CASRGWYEQYF.